In its sample, the clone carrying this T cell receptor (beta chain) ranks as medium-sized (0.01 to 0.1%). No antigen is known for it. Per germline, CDR1 PRHDT and CDR2 FYEKMQ (reference sequence). The CDR3 has 15 amino acids. V was pared by 6 bases and J by 6 bases, with 11 bases of the junction left unmatched. Repertoires were generated with immunoSEQ multiplex PCR, while TCRdb's copy carries only in-frame clones and drops some. The sample includes around 290 clones, approximately 35% of them seen just once. These data are taken from a study of regulatory and conventional T cells in RAG deficiency. Study-level findings and limits: Shorter CDR3s in all patient subsets; >75% Treg-Tconv overlap in Omenn. Treg unique TCR beta sequences were approximately 100-fold fewer in Omenn syndrome and CID/AS patients than controls.

The J gene is TRBJ2-7, the V gene TRBV13; 10 bases map to TRBD2. Sequenced sample: CD8+ T cells sorted from blood. The receptor was derived from a human donor with RAG deficiency presenting as severe combined immunodeficiency. The CDR3 DNA follows: TGTGCCAGCAGACTGGGACTAGCGTGGTATGGCGAGCAGTACTTC. It codes for CASRLGLAWYGEQYF.